A single sample is the source of the 24 T cell receptor beta chains below, sequenced in a study of T-cell memory formation after mild COVID-19. One entry per CDR3 protein results from TCRdb running MiXCR on the 5' RACE reads. The data hold tens of thousands of distinct CDR3 sequences, with more than 15% observed a single time. The specimen was PBMCs or a T cell subset sorted from them (not recorded which). All receptors come from an adult who had mild COVID-19 (a few samples of this study predate the infection). Cell type and time point are not known.

The chain combines TRBV28 with TRBJ1-1; possibly TRBD1 for D (5 bases). The CDR3 length is 14 residues. V shed 6 bases and J shed 6 bases, with 17 bases lying between them. Germline-derived CDR1 and CDR2 are MDHEN and SYDVKM. The CDR3 DNA sequence: TGTGCCAGCAGCCTAAACCGGGGGGTGGCTGAAGCTTTCTTT. This codes for CASSLNRGVAEAFF.

This clonotype was picked up many times. The chain links TRBV10-3 to TRBJ2-7; D tentatively reads TRBD1 or TRBD2 (5 bases each). Germline V gene sequence: CDR1 ENHRY, CDR2 SYGVKD. Trimming left V 3 bases short and J 2 bases short, with 14 bases between. The CDR3 consists of 15 residues. CDR3 coding DNA: TGTGCCATCAGTGATCTCGGGACCTTCACCTACGAGCAGTACTTC. As protein: CAISDLGTFTYEQYF.

The sample holds many counts of this clonotype. The chain employs TRBV7-6 and TRBJ2-5; D might be TRBD1 (6 bases). Trimming pared 5 bases from V and 4 bases from J, leaving 14 bases between. Germline values: CDR1 SGHVS, CDR2 FNYEAQ. This CDR3 has 14 residues. The CDR3 spells CASSPRQDGETQYF. The CDR3 nucleotides read TGTGCCAGCAGCCCCAGACAGGACGGAGAGACCCAGTACTTC.

This chain links TRBV19 with TRBJ1-2, with 9 bases identical to TRBD1. V dropped 5 bases and J dropped 4; count of bases not matched to a gene: 8. CDR1 and CDR2 (germline): LNHDA, SQIVND (reference sequence). CDR3 size: 15 residues. Here the CDR3 reads CASSVSRDRVYGYTF. CDR3 coding DNA: TGTGCCAGTAGTGTTAGCCGGGACAGGGTCTATGGCTACACCTTC.

This clonotype was found many times. CDR3 bases: TGCAGTGCGCCTAGCGAGGGCGGAGAGACCCAGTACTTC. Translating it yields CSAPSEGGETQYF. The chain uses TRBV20-1 and TRBJ2-5, with D tentatively TRBD2 (6 bases). Trimming stripped 6 bases from V and 4 bases from J, with 15 bases between. CDR1 DFQATT and CDR2 SNEGSKA come from the germline V gene (reference sequence). The CDR3 consists of 13 residues.

In its sample, this clonotype was seen many times. The chain has TRBV27 and TRBJ2-7; D unclear. The CDR3 loop spans 14 amino acids. In germline, CDR1 is MNHEY, CDR2 SMNVEV (reference sequence). The V gene lost 6 bases and the J gene lost 3 bases, with 15 bases spanning the gap. Here the CDR3 DNA reads TGTGCCAGCAGGGGATCACTTGCTCGCTACGAGCAGTACTTC. It codes for CASRGSLARYEQYF.

This clonotype was picked up many times. Here the CDR3 DNA reads TGTGCCAGCAGCGGGACAGGGGGCTACAATGAGCAGTTCTTC. It codes for CASSGTGGYNEQFF. The genes are TRBV2 and TRBJ2-1; 11 bases match TRBD1. This CDR3 comprises 14 residues. From germline, CDR1 is SNHLY and CDR2 FYNNEI. V shed 6 bases, J shed 3 bases, and the junction held 1 base outside the gene matches.

This clonotype was counted many times. The chain has TRBV5-4 and TRBJ2-5; possible D gene TRBD2, 7 bases. Germline-derived CDR1 and CDR2 are SGHNT and YYREEE (reference sequence). Between the trimmed V and J ends, which lost 4 bases and 2 bases, there was a span of 15 bases. The CDR3 loop spans 15 amino acids. The CDR3 spells CASSRGASAQETQYF. Written as DNA, the CDR3 is TGTGCCAGCAGCCGGGGGGCCAGCGCACAAGAGACCCAGTACTTC.

This clonotype is a singleton in its sample. V usage is TRBV7-2 and J usage is TRBJ1-5; D gene unclear. There are 17 residues in the CDR3. The V end lost 4 bases, the J end lost 0 bases, and 16 bases lay between the germline ends. The V gene's germline CDR1 is SGHTA and CDR2 FQGNSA. CDR3 in DNA: TGTGCCAGCAGCTCTGATCTAACAGACTATAGCAATCAGCCCCAGCATTTT. Encoded protein: CASSSDLTDYSNQPQHF.

This clonotype was observed many times. The genes are TRBV20-1 and TRBJ2-4; D call uncertain. This CDR3 spans 14 amino acids. V was shortened by 3 bases and J by 10 bases, with 19 bases between the two germline ends. Per germline, CDR1 DFQATT and CDR2 SNEGSKA (reference sequence). The CDR3 loop is CSASPHLEKRIQYF. The DNA for the CDR3 is TGCAGTGCTAGCCCCCACCTCGAAAAAAGGATTCAGTACTTC.

The table lists this clonotype with many counts. The chain employs TRBV12-3 or TRBV12-4 and TRBJ2-1; D unclear. V dropped 1 base and J dropped 1 base, with 11 bases sitting between them. The CDR3 covers 16 residues. CDR3 nucleotide sequence: TGTGCCAGCAGTTTAGGAGAGCTAAGGTCCTACAATGAGCAGTTCTTC. Translated: CASSLGELRSYNEQFF.

This clonotype was counted a few times. The genes are TRBV6-1 and TRBJ1-5, with D possibly being TRBD1 (5 bases). Germline assignment: CDR1 MNHNS and CDR2 SASEGT. This CDR3 is built from 14 residues. V was pared by 3 bases and J by 5 bases, with 11 bases between. The CDR3 is CASSDRGLDQPQHF. DNA of the CDR3: TGTGCCAGCAGTGATCGGGGGTTGGATCAGCCCCAGCATTTT.

In this sample, this clonotype turned up a few times. The chain recombines TRBV2 with TRBJ1-6; D is ambiguous. The V end was cut by 2 bases, the J end by 7 bases, with 9 bases between. The V gene's germline CDR1 is SNHLY and CDR2 FYNNEI. The CDR3 has 14 residues. The CDR3 sequence: CASSENSGNSPLHF. In DNA, the CDR3 is TGTGCCAGCAGTGAAAACAGTGGGAATTCACCCCTCCACTTT.

This clonotype was seen repeatedly, ten times or more. V and J are TRBV2 and TRBJ2-1, with a weak D call TRBD2 (6 bases). CDR3 length equals 13 residues. V was trimmed by 3 bases and J by 8 bases, leaving 11 bases between them. CDR1 and CDR2 (germline): SNHLY, FYNNEI. CDR3 in amino acids: CASSDQGLDEQFF. In DNA form, the CDR3 reads TGTGCCAGCAGTGATCAGGGACTCGATGAGCAGTTCTTC. The entire variable domain, with the rest obtained from reference TRBV2 and TRBJ2-1, is as follows: EPEVTQTPSHQVTQMGQEVILRCVPISNHLYFYWYRQILGQKVEFLVSFYNNEISEKSEIFDDQFSVERPDGSNFTLKIRSTKLEDSAMYFCASSDQGLDEQFFGPGTRLTVL.

In its sample, this clonotype was seen many times. The chain joins TRBV3-1 to TRBJ2-3, with 7 nucleotides matching TRBD2. The germline CDR1 and CDR2 sequences are LGHDT and YNNKEL (reference sequence). Losses at the gene ends were 4 bases for V and 5 bases for J; bases not matched to a gene: 6. CDR3 length: 14 amino acids. CDR3 sequence (DNA): TGTGCCAGCAGCCCGCTAGCGGAGGTAGATACGCAGTATTTT. Its protein is CASSPLAEVDTQYF.

This clonotype rates as medium-sized. V gene TRBV5-1 combines with J gene TRBJ2-5, with no clear D. This CDR3 spans 15 amino acids. Germline CDR1 is SGHRS and CDR2 is YFSETQ. V lost 4 bases, J lost 2 bases, and 15 bases lay in between. CDR3 DNA sequence: TGCGCCAGCAGCCCCGAGGTTGGCTCGCAAGAGACCCAGTACTTC. This sequence encodes CASSPEVGSQETQYF.

This clonotype was observed many times. The rearrangement links TRBV7-6 to TRBJ2-5; 7 bases align to TRBD2. Looked up from germline, CDR1 is SGHVS and CDR2 is FNYEAQ. V dropped 4 bases and J dropped 3; count of bases not matched to a gene: 5. The CDR3 is made up of 14 amino acids. The CDR3 region is CASSSTGTKETQYF. The DNA for the CDR3 is TGTGCCAGCAGCTCCACCGGGACTAAAGAGACCCAGTACTTC.

This clonotype is deemed medium-sized. The chain couples TRBV12-3 or TRBV12-4 to TRBJ1-5; D gene uncertain. The V end lost 1 base, the J end lost 2 bases, and 9 bases lay between the germline ends. The CDR3 has 15 amino acids. CDR3 coding DNA: TGTGCCAGCAGTTTAGGGGTATTAGGCAATCAGCCCCAGCATTTT. Translated, it gives CASSLGVLGNQPQHF.

By proportion, this clonotype is medium-sized. The rearrangement uses TRBV20-1 and TRBJ2-3, with D possibly matching TRBD1 (5 bases). The CDR3 consists of 14 residues. Germline values: CDR1 DFQATT, CDR2 SNEGSKA (reference sequence). The V end lost 3 bases, the J end lost 4 bases, and 14 bases lay between the germline ends. Written as DNA, the CDR3 is TGCAGTGCTAGGGACACCTACCACGCAGATACGCAGTATTTT. It translates to CSARDTYHADTQYF.

This clonotype has at least ten counts. The chain uses TRBV20-1 and TRBJ1-1; a possible D gene is TRBD1 (6 bases). There are 14 residues in the CDR3. The germline gives CDR1 DFQATT, CDR2 SNEGSKA (reference sequence). Trimming took 4 bases from V and 2 from J, leaving 14 bases between them. CDR3 DNA: TGCAGTGCTACCCCGCACAGGGTAAACACTGAAGCTTTCTTT. It specifies CSATPHRVNTEAFF.

Many counts were recorded for this clonotype. This sequence joins TRBV10-3 and TRBJ2-4; no reliable D call. The V gene lost 11 bases and the J gene lost 0 bases, with 11 bases spanning the gap. The germline V gene has CDR1 ENHRY and CDR2 SYGVKD. The CDR3 has 13 residues. CDR3 sequence: CASGEVAKNIQYF. The CDR3 bases are TGTGCCTCCGGCGAGGTAGCCAAAAACATTCAGTACTTC.

This clonotype appeared many times. The genes are TRBV7-2 and TRBJ2-5, with 12 bases lining up with TRBD2. CDR1 is SGHTA and CDR2 is FQGNSA in the germline V gene. V was clipped by 3 bases and J by 9 bases; unmatched bases: 8. The CDR3 length is 15 residues. CDR3 nucleotide sequence: TGTGCCAGCAGCTTCGGGACTAGCGGGCCTACGGCCCAGTACTTC. Translation gives CASSFGTSGPTAQYF.

This chain connects TRBV24-1 to TRBJ2-3; weak D call: TRBD2 (7 bases). Germline lookup yields CDR1 KGHDR and CDR2 SFDVKD. The CDR3 covers 16 residues. With 10 bases removed from V and 1 base from J, the gap between germline ends came to 20 bases. The CDR3 DNA reads as TGTGCCACGAGACCCAACAGGGCGGGAGGCACAGATACGCAGTATTTT. It is translated as CATRPNRAGGTDTQYF.

This clonotype occurred many times. The chain links TRBV7-3 to TRBJ2-1, with TRBD1 matching over 9 bases. The CDR3 is made up of 16 amino acids. CDR1 is SGHTA, CDR2 FQGTGA, per germline. Trimming took 5 bases from V and 6 from J; bases not matched to a gene: 11. The CDR3 loop reads CASSPRGTGKSNEQFF. The CDR3 coding sequence is TGTGCCAGCAGCCCTAGAGGGACAGGGAAGTCCAATGAGCAGTTCTTC.